What follows is one TCR beta chain and its context. This sample is part of a study of OX40 agonist ivuxolimab in advanced cancers. At the level of the study: Dose-escalation subjects each had hepatocellular carcinoma, melanoma, renal cell or head and neck cancer.

Sequencing was performed with immunoSEQ multiplex PCR; in TCRdb, only in-frame clones are kept and a portion is missing. The sample records around 80,000 clones, 70% to 90% being singletons. With 2 bases removed from V and 5 bases from J, the gap between germline ends came to 13 bases. Germline-derived CDR1 and CDR2 are MNHNY and SVGAGI (reference sequence). This CDR3 contains 14 residues. This material consisted of CD4+ or CD8+ T cells sorted from blood, taken in a trial of the OX40 agonist ivuxolimab. The chain carries TRBV6-6 and TRBJ2-7; no definite D call. This TCR derives from an adult with an advanced solid tumor such as melanoma, head and neck, liver or kidney cancer. CDR3 loop: CASSYTISWNEQYF. The CDR3, as DNA: TGTGCCAGCAGTTACACGATTAGCTGGAACGAGCAGTACTTC.